The clone carrying this T cell receptor (beta chain) was seen more than once but under ten times. This entry is derived from a study of T-cell memory formation after mild COVID-19. Trimming cost V 3 bases and J 2 bases; bases outside gene matches: 7. Germline V gives CDR1 KGHSH, CDR2 LQKENI. The CDR3 spans 15 residues. A single record per CDR3 protein comes from TCRdb applying MiXCR to the 5' RACE reads. The top ten clones hold approximately 8.4% of a sample with 400,000 to 500,000 distinct CDR3 sequences, around 20% of them seen once. The sample was PBMCs or a T cell subset sorted from them (not recorded which). The TCR comes from an adult woman who had mild COVID-19 (a few samples of this study predate the infection). Cell type and time point are not known. V usage is TRBV18 and J usage is TRBJ2-7, with TRBD1 identical over 7 bases. CDR3 in DNA: TGTGCCAGCTCACCGGACGGACAGGTGACCTACGAGCAGTACTTC. Translation gives CASSPDGQVTYEQYF.